This is a list of T cell receptor beta chains from one sample in a study of cytomegalovirus exposure and HLA in healthy donors. Clones were sequenced by immunoSEQ multiplex PCR, and TCRdb holds only the in-frame ones, with some missing. The table has 80,000 to 90,000 clones, 65% to 85% seen once; the top ten hold roughly 2.5%. Sample: PBMCs. These receptors came from a man aged 25-40 years in good health and CMV-seronegative. The CDR3 runs from the conserved cysteine through the conserved F or W. A D gene is named only where the DNA matches it firmly. Where a row states a size, it is once, few, many or the class of an expanded clone; other rows omit it.

j_call,clone_size,d_call,v_call,cdr3_aa,cdr3_nt
TRBJ1-1,once,TRBD1,TRBV5-1,CASSYPGQGVGTEAFF,TGCGCCAGCAGCTACCCGGGACAGGGAGTAGGGACTGAAGCTTTCTTT
TRBJ1-2,.,TRBD1,TRBV30,CAWSAGTGGSGYTF,TGTGCCTGGAGTGCCGGGACAGGGGGCTCTGGCTACACCTTC
TRBJ1-4,.,.,TRBV7-3,CASSWAETSEKLFF,TGTGCCAGCAGCTGGGCCGAGACGAGTGAAAAACTGTTTTTT
TRBJ1-1,.,TRBD1,TRBV30,CAWDRALNTEAFF,TGTGCCTGGGACAGGGCGTTGAACACTGAAGCTTTCTTT
TRBJ2-5,.,.,TRBV18,CASSPGAETQYF,TGTGCCAGCTCACCAGGGGCAGAGACCCAGTACTTC
TRBJ2-1,.,TRBD2,TRBV6-1,CASSGRGGGNEQFF,TGTGCCAGCAGTGGACGGGGGGGTGGGAATGAGCAGTTCTTC
TRBJ2-2,.,.,TRBV5-1,CASSLGPETNTGELFF,TGCGCCAGCAGCTTGGGTCCAGAAACGAACACCGGGGAGCTGTTTTTT
TRBJ1-2,.,.,TRBV19,CASSIPAGPFGYGYTF,TGTGCCAGTAGTATTCCTGCAGGGCCTTTCGGCTATGGCTACACCTTC
TRBJ2-7,.,TRBD1,TRBV27,CASSPTGWEMYEQYF,TGTGCCAGCAGCCCGACAGGGTGGGAGATGTACGAGCAGTACTTC
TRBJ2-1,.,TRBD2,TRBV18,CASSPVSGGVLEQFF,TGTGCCAGCTCACCTGTAAGCGGGGGGGTGCTAGAGCAGTTCTTC
TRBJ1-1,.,TRBD1,TRBV18,CASSSGQETTEAFF,TGTGCCAGCTCTTCGGGACAGGAGACCACTGAAGCTTTCTTT
TRBJ2-7,.,TRBD1,TRBV14,CASSRNPGTVSRQYF,TGTGCCAGCAGCCGAAACCCCGGGACAGTCTCACGGCAGTACTTC
TRBJ1-1,.,.,TRBV6-5,CASSLLQRGTEAFF,TGTGCCAGCAGTTTGCTGCAAAGAGGCACTGAAGCTTTCTTT
TRBJ2-5,.,.,TRBV7-9,CASSQQVGGETQYF,TGTGCCAGCAGCCAACAGGTGGGGGGAGAGACCCAGTACTTC
TRBJ1-1,.,.,TRBV7-9,CASSLEGVVDTEAFF,TGTGCCAGCAGCTTGGAGGGTGTCGTGGACACTGAAGCTTTCTTT
TRBJ1-4,.,.,TRBV27,CASTSWRTNEKLFF,TGTGCCAGCACGTCGTGGAGAACTAATGAAAAACTGTTTTTT
TRBJ2-4,.,.,TRBV7-2,CASSLSAGLAKNIQYF,TGTGCCAGCAGCTTATCGGCGGGGCTAGCCAAAAACATTCAGTACTTC
TRBJ1-5,.,TRBD1,TRBV2,CASSEALQGVNQPQHF,TGTGCCAGCAGTGAAGCGCTTCAGGGGGTCAATCAGCCCCAGCATTTT
TRBJ1-4,.,.,TRBV5-5,CASSFLPGINEKLFF,TGTGCCAGCAGCTTTCTTCCAGGGATCAATGAAAAACTGTTTTTT
TRBJ1-1,.,TRBD1,TRBV19,CASSGSGTALVEAFF,TGTGCCAGTAGTGGTTCCGGGACAGCCTTAGTTGAAGCTTTCTTT
TRBJ1-4,few,TRBD1,TRBV5-1,CASSLRGLRANEKLFF,TGCGCCAGCAGCTTGAGGGGGCTACGGGCTAATGAAAAACTGTTTTTT
TRBJ1-5,.,TRBD1,TRBV27,CASSEDRGGQPQHF,TGTGCCAGCAGTGAGGACAGGGGAGGCCAGCCCCAGCATTTT
TRBJ1-5,.,TRBD1,TRBV19,CASSVGQGESNQPQHF,TGTGCCAGTAGTGTGGGACAGGGAGAAAGCAATCAGCCCCAGCATTTT
TRBJ2-2,few,TRBD1,TRBV7-6,CASRRGTGNTGELFF,TGTGCCAGCAGACGCGGGACAGGGAACACCGGGGAGCTGTTTTTT
TRBJ2-5,.,.,TRBV7-8,CASSPPKRETQYF,TGTGCCAGCAGCCCCCCAAAACGGGAGACCCAGTACTTC
TRBJ2-2,.,TRBD2,TRBV11-3,CASSSGLANGELFF,TGTGCCAGCAGCTCCGGACTAGCGAACGGGGAGCTGTTTTTT
TRBJ1-1,.,TRBD1,TRBV5-6,CASRPTGRTEAFF,TGTGCCAGCAGGCCGACAGGGCGCACTGAAGCTTTCTTT
TRBJ1-2,.,.,TRBV7-8,CASSLVDRPLWGHTF,TGTGCCAGCAGCTTAGTCGACAGGCCTCTATGGGGCCACACCTTC
TRBJ1-1,.,.,TRBV9,CASTPSSRVNTEAFF,TGTGCCAGCACCCCGAGTTCTAGAGTGAACACTGAAGCTTTCTTT
TRBJ2-3,.,.,TRBV9,CASSVRGSGTDTQYF,TGTGCCAGCAGCGTACGGGGATCGGGCACAGATACGCAGTATTTT
TRBJ2-7,.,TRBD1,TRBV6-5,CASSRRDREHEQYF,TGTGCCAGCAGTCGCCGGGACAGGGAGCACGAGCAGTACTTC
TRBJ1-6,.,TRBD1,TRBV5-1,CASSLDRAYNSPLHF,TGCGCCAGCAGCCTGGACAGGGCCTATAATTCACCCCTCCACTTT
TRBJ1-1,.,.,TRBV19,CASSFTTQGNTEAFF,TGTGCCAGTAGTTTTACAACACAGGGTAACACTGAAGCTTTCTTT
TRBJ1-1,.,.,TRBV5-1,CASSSTTGYWTEAFF,TGCGCCAGCAGCTCCACCACAGGGTACTGGACGGAAGCTTTCTTT